One sample yielded the 13 T cell receptor beta chains listed below, sequenced in a study of vaccination and CD4 T cells after COVID-19 (dated by TCRdb to between 2021 and 2024). Sample treatment or condition, as interpreted from the label and publication: roughly 10-day PBMC culture with coronavirus spike peptide pools or control peptides (ViraFEST assay). Their antigens are not known. The library was built by means of PCR. Sequencing instrument: Illumina iSeq 100. TCR sequencing of DNA from cultured CD4+ T cells used the Oncomine TCR Beta short-read assay at the Johns Hopkins FTIC core. TCRdb itself trimmed the public reads at Q25 with fastp, ran MiXCR and retained productive beta chains. One record per CDR3 amino acid sequence lists the most common genes and DNA. Present in this sample are 4,500 or so distinct CDR3 sequences, less than 25% of which were seen just once. The ten largest account for under 20% of the sample.

Sequenced: CD4+ T cells from blood, cultured in vitro. The receptors here all came from a human donor who had recovered from COVID-19.

This clonotype was observed a few times. The chain joins TRBV30 to TRBJ1-5; D might be TRBD1 (5 bases). Germline values: CDR1 GTSNPN, CDR2 SVGIG (reference sequence). The length of the CDR3 is 14 residues. Trimming took 0 bases from V and 7 from J, leaving 13 bases between them. For the CDR3, the DNA is TGTGCCTGGAGTGTAGGGTCAGGGAAACAGCCCCAGCATTTT. This sequence encodes CAWSVGSGKQPQHF.

CDR3 coding DNA: TGTGCCAGCAGTTCCCCGGGACTAGGAGTGTTCTTC. It specifies CASSSPGLGVFF. The rearrangement links TRBV28 to TRBJ2-1, with 8 bases lining up with TRBD2. V lost 4 bases to trimming and J lost 15 bases; unmatched junction nucleotides: 8. Germline values: CDR1 MDHEN, CDR2 SYDVKM. The CDR3 totals 12 residues.

CDR3 bases: TGTGCCAGCAGTTCTGAAGGGGGTAATACGCAGTATTTT. Translated: CASSSEGGNTQYF. The chain carries TRBV27 and TRBJ2-3; possibly TRBD1 for D (6 bases). The germline V and J ends were trimmed by 4 bases and 7 bases, with 12 bases remaining between them. The CDR3 has 13 residues. Germline values: CDR1 MNHEY, CDR2 SMNVEV (reference sequence).

The sample holds one count of this clonotype. The chain couples TRBV7-2 to TRBJ2-2; unclear D gene. The CDR3 spans 13 residues. Germline V CDR1 and CDR2: SGHTA, FQGNSA. Trimming took 5 bases from V and 2 from J, leaving 6 bases between them. CDR3 bases: TGTGCCAGCAGCCCTTACAACACCGGGGAGCTGTTTTTT. Its protein product is CASSPYNTGELFF.

The chain couples TRBV4-1 to TRBJ2-5, with D hard to call. CDR3 length: 18 amino acids. The V end lost 1 base, the J end lost 5 bases, and 23 bases lay between the germline ends. The germline CDR1 and CDR2 sequences are MGHRA and YSYEKL. The CDR3 DNA sequence: TGCGCCAGCAGCCAAGTGGATATGGGGTGGCTTAGGATGGAGACCCAGTACTTC. Its translation: CASSQVDMGWLRMETQYF.

The chain uses TRBV10-3 and TRBJ1-2; TRBD1 is a possible D gene (5 bases). In germline, CDR1 is ENHRY, CDR2 SYGVKD. Trimming removed 2 bases from V and 7 bases from J, with 14 bases in between. This CDR3 comprises 14 residues. In DNA form, the CDR3 reads TGTGCCATCAGTGAGAACCCCGGGACCAGTGGCTACACCTTC. Translated: CAISENPGTSGYTF.

This clonotype appeared a single time. CDR3 nucleotides: TGCGCCAGCAGCTTGGACCCTCCGCTACCCTATGGCTACACCTTC. Amino acids: CASSLDPPLPYGYTF. The genes are TRBV5-1 and TRBJ1-2, with D unresolved. CDR3 size: 15 residues. V was trimmed by 0 bases and J by 4 bases, leaving 13 bases between them. Germline CDR1 is SGHRS and CDR2 is YFSETQ.

This clonotype was recorded a few times. The chain employs TRBV19 and TRBJ2-1; 12 bases match TRBD2. The CDR3 consists of 18 residues. Germline V gene sequence: CDR1 LNHDA, CDR2 SQIVND (reference sequence). Trimming at V came to 2 bases and at J to 5 bases, leaving 10 bases not matched to a gene. Here the CDR3 DNA reads TGTGCCAGTAGTATAAGACTAGCGGGGGCCGGCGCGGACAATGAGCAGTTCTTC. Residues: CASSIRLAGAGADNEQFF. Supplemented by reference TRBV19 and TRBJ2-1, the full variable domain reads DGGITQSPKYLFRKEGQNVTLSCEQNLNHDAMYWYRQDPGQGLRLIYYSQIVNDFQKGDIAEGYSVSREKKESFPLTVTSAQKNPTAFYLCASSIRLAGAGADNEQFFGPGTRLTVL.

This clonotype showed up just a few times. The rearrangement joins TRBV19 to TRBJ2-5; D is ambiguous. Trimming removed 3 bases from V and 3 bases from J, with 8 bases in between. CDR3 length: 13 amino acids. CDR1 is LNHDA, CDR2 SQIVND, per germline (reference sequence). DNA of the CDR3: TGTGCCAGTAGTATCGGCCTAGAAGAGACCCAGTACTTC. This gives the protein CASSIGLEETQYF.

The V gene is TRBV7-6, the J gene TRBJ2-5; D call uncertain. This CDR3 has 13 amino acids. V lost 1 base and J 4 bases, leaving 7 bases between the germline ends. CDR1 is SGHVS, CDR2 FNYEAQ, per germline. The CDR3 spells CASSLVGIETQYF. CDR3 DNA: TGTGCCAGCAGCTTAGTAGGAATAGAGACCCAGTACTTC. Looking up the rest from reference TRBV7-6 and TRBJ2-5 gives the full variable domain: GAGVSQSPRYKVTKRGQDVALRCDPISGHVSLYWYRQALGQGPEFLTYFNYEAQQDKSGLPNDRFSAERPEGSISTLTIQRTEQRDSAMYRCASSLVGIETQYFGPGTRLLVL.

This chain joins TRBV18 and TRBJ1-6; D gene unclear. The CDR3 extends over 14 amino acids. Trimming stripped 3 bases from V and 9 bases from J, with 12 bases between. Germline assignment: CDR1 KGHSH and CDR2 LQKENI. In nucleotides, the CDR3 is TGTGCCAGCTCACCGACCGGGGTCGGTTCACCCCTCCACTTT. Its protein is CASSPTGVGSPLHF. The complete variable domain, with remaining parts taken from reference TRBV18 and TRBJ1-6, reads NAGVMQNPRHLVRRRGQEARLRCSPMKGHSHVYWYRQLPEEGLKFMVYLQKENIIDESGMPKERFSAEFPKEGPSILRIQQVVRGDSAAYFCASSPTGVGSPLHFGNGTRLTVT.

This chain links TRBV18 with TRBJ1-5; D is perhaps TRBD1 (5 bases). The CDR3 contains 15 residues. Germline V gene data show CDR1 as KGHSH and CDR2 as LQKENI. Between the trimmed V and J ends, which lost 6 bases and 1 base, there was a span of 13 bases. The CDR3 protein is CASSLQGGSNQPQHF. The CDR3, as DNA: TGTGCCAGCTCGCTTCAGGGAGGGAGCAATCAGCCCCAGCATTTT.

Within the sample, this clonotype is medium-sized. The chain joins TRBV7-2 to TRBJ2-4; D unclear. This CDR3 comprises 12 residues. Trimming removed 3 bases from V and 7 bases from J, with 7 bases in between. CDR1 and CDR2 from the germline V gene are SGHTA and FQGNSA. The CDR3 DNA follows: TGTGCCAGCAGCTTCGCGAGTAACATTCAGTACTTC. Translated, it gives CASSFASNIQYF.